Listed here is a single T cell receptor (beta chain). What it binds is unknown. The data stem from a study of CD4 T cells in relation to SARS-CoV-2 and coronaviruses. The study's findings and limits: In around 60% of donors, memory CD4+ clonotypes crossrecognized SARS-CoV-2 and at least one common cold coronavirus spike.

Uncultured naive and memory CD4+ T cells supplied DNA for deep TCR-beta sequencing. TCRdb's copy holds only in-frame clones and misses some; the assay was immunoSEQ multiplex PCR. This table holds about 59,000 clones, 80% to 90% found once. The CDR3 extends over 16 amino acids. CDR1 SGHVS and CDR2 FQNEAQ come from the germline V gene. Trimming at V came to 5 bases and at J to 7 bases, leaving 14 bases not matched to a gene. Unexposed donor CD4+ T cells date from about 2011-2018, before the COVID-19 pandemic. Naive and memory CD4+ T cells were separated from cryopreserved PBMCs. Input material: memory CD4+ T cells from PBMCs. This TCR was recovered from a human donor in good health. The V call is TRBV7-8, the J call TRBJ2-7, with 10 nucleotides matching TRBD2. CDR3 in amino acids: CASSPMRTSGTNEQYF. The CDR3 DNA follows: TGTGCCAGCAGCCCAATGAGGACTAGCGGAACTAATGAGCAGTACTTC.